Below are 22 T cell receptor beta chains sequenced from a single sample in a study of T cell changes during pregnancy in multiple sclerosis. Assay: immunoSEQ multiplex PCR; the TCRdb copy retains only in-frame clones and omits some. The sample lists under 90,000 clones; around 92% were seen once. Sequences were derived from peripheral blood, sampled in the second trimester of pregnancy. These receptors came from a female donor in good health, enrolled as a control in a pregnancy study.

The chain links TRBV27 to TRBJ2-7; TRBD2 matches at 9 bases. Germline values: CDR1 MNHEY, CDR2 SMNVEV (reference sequence). V lost 0 bases, J lost 3 bases, and 3 bases stayed unmatched. CDR3 size: 15 residues. The CDR3 nucleotides are TGTGCCAGCAGTTTATCCATAGCGGGAGACTACGAGCAGTACTTC. This gives the protein CASSLSIAGDYEQYF.

The chain uses TRBV6-1 and TRBJ2-6, with D possibly being TRBD1 (6 bases). The germline V gene has CDR1 MNHNS and CDR2 SASEGT. This CDR3 is built from 15 residues. The V and J ends lost 4 bases and 0 bases respectively, with 7 bases between them. CDR3 coding DNA: TGTGCCAGCAGTGCGACAGGCTCTGGGGCCAACGTCCTGACTTTC. It yields the protein CASSATGSGANVLTF.

The gene calls are TRBV28 and TRBJ1-2, with a tentative D call TRBD1 (5 bases). The CDR3 runs to 15 residues. The germline V gene has CDR1 MDHEN and CDR2 SYDVKM. V was clipped by 2 bases and J by 4 bases, with 14 bases between them. CDR3 nucleotide sequence: TGTGCCAGCAGTTTACCGGACATCTTACCCTATGGCTACACCTTC. Its translation: CASSLPDILPYGYTF.

The chain employs TRBV27 and TRBJ2-7, with TRBD2 as a possible D gene (5 bases). The CDR3 is 13 amino acids. Germline V lookup: CDR1 MNHEY, CDR2 SMNVEV (reference sequence). Between the trimmed V and J ends, which lost 3 bases and 5 bases, there was a span of 11 bases. The CDR3 reads CASSFPGSHEQYF. CDR3 nucleotide sequence: TGTGCCAGCAGTTTCCCGGGGAGCCACGAGCAGTACTTC.

In its sample, this clone was seen once. This chain connects TRBV7-4 to TRBJ1-6; D uncertain. Trimming removed 2 bases from V and 10 bases from J, with 3 bases in between. CDR1 SGHVT and CDR2 SQSDAQ come from the germline V gene. There are 11 residues in the CDR3. CDR3 loop: CASSLSSPLHF. In DNA, the CDR3 is TGTGCCAGCAGCTTAAGCTCACCCCTCCACTTT.

This chain connects TRBV4-1 to TRBJ2-3, with TRBD2 identical over 9 bases. In germline, CDR1 is MGHRA, CDR2 YSYEKL. This CDR3 has 17 amino acids. The trim removed 0 bases at V and 6 bases at J, leaving 10 bases unmatched. CDR3 coding DNA: TGCGCCAGCAGCCAAGATCGAGGGCGGGGGGGCGGGGATACGCAGTATTTT. Translated, it gives CASSQDRGRGGGDTQYF.

This chain's CDR3 is CASSDGSGAFF. The CDR3 nucleotides read TGCGCCAGCAGTGACGGTTCAGGCGCTTTCTTT. V usage is TRBV10-2 and J usage is TRBJ1-1; D unresolved. The V end lost 3 bases, the J end lost 11 bases, and 10 bases lay between the germline ends. The CDR3 totals 11 residues. Germline CDR1 WSHSY, CDR2 SAAADI.

The chain's CDR3 is CSVLIYNEQFF. CDR3 coding DNA: TGCAGCGTCCTAATTTACAATGAGCAGTTCTTC. This chain joins TRBV29-1 and TRBJ2-1; D is undetermined. Trimming removed 6 bases from V and 4 bases from J, with 7 bases in between. Germline CDR1 is SQVTM and CDR2 is ANQGSEA. CDR3 length: 11 residues.

The chain couples TRBV19 to TRBJ2-3; the match to TRBD2 covers 14 bases. CDR3 size: 17 residues. Losses at the gene ends were 1 base for V and 1 base for J; bases not matched to a gene: 1. Germline lookup yields CDR1 LNHDA and CDR2 SQIVND (reference sequence). The CDR3 spells CASSIVGLAGGTDTQYF. The CDR3 DNA reads TGTGCCAGTAGTATAGTGGGACTAGCGGGGGGCACAGATACGCAGTATTTT.

This chain connects TRBV10-2 to TRBJ1-2; TRBD1 might be the D (5 bases). Trimming cost V 5 bases and J 4 bases, with 14 bases left between them. CDR3 length equals 14 residues. Looked up from germline, CDR1 is WSHSY and CDR2 is SAAADI. This chain's CDR3 is CASSQGRQSYGYTF. CDR3 coding DNA: TGCGCCAGCAGTCAGGGCAGGCAGTCCTATGGCTACACCTTC.

The CDR3 sequence: CASSRTSASSYNEQFF. The CDR3 DNA reads TGTGCCAGCAGCCGTACTAGCGCTAGTTCCTACAATGAGCAGTTCTTC. V is TRBV7-8 and J is TRBJ2-1; 7 bases agree with TRBD2. The CDR3 covers 16 residues. Germline V gives CDR1 SGHVS, CDR2 FQNEAQ. The V segment lost 5 bases and the J segment 1 base; nucleotides outside the gene matches: 8. The variable domain in full, with the rest retrieved from reference TRBV7-8 and TRBJ2-1, is GAGVSQSPRYKVAKRGQDVALRCDPISGHVSLFWYQQALGQGPEFLTYFQNEAQLDKSGLPSDRFFAERPEGSVSTLKIQRTQQEDSAVYLCASSRTSASSYNEQFFGPGTRLTVL.

The chain has TRBV4-1 and TRBJ1-2, with 7 bases that match TRBD1. Germline assignment: CDR1 MGHRA and CDR2 YSYEKL. The CDR3 spans 14 residues. V lost 3 bases to trimming and J lost 6 bases; unmatched junction nucleotides: 7. In DNA, the CDR3 is TGCGCCAGCAGCCATCACGACAGGGCCCATGGCTACACCTTC. Protein product: CASSHHDRAHGYTF.

This rearrangement joins TRBV19 to TRBJ2-6, with TRBD2 as a possible D gene (6 bases). V lost 7 bases and J lost 0, with 16 bases in between. In germline, CDR1 is LNHDA, CDR2 SQIVND (reference sequence). The CDR3 is made up of 17 amino acids. The CDR3 DNA reads TGTGCCAGTACCTCGGGGAGGATTAGCTCTGGGGCCAACGTCCTGACTTTC. This translates into CASTSGRISSGANVLTF.

The chain carries TRBV7-9 and TRBJ1-3; 12 positions agree with TRBD1. The CDR3 totals 19 residues. With V trimmed by 5 bases and J by 1 base, 12 bases remained unmatched. The germline V gene encodes CDR1 SEHNR and CDR2 FQNEAQ (reference sequence). As DNA, the CDR3 is TGTGCCAGCAGCCCGTTACCGGGGACAGGGGGCTCTTCTGGAAACACCATATATTTT. Translated, it gives CASSPLPGTGGSSGNTIYF.

V is TRBV21-1 and J is TRBJ1-1. TRBV21-1 is deemed a pseudogene. There are 13 residues in the CDR3. The CDR3 region is CASSKGLGKRAFF. The CDR3 bases are TGTGCCAGCAGCAAAGGACTAGGAAAAAGGGCTTTCTTT.

CDR3 sequence reads: CASSLTLAGAGEQYF. The CDR3 bases are TGTGCCAGCAGCTTGACCCTAGCGGGGGCCGGAGAGCAGTACTTC. The chain links TRBV7-2 to TRBJ2-7, with 10 bases matching TRBD2. Trimming cost V 3 bases and J 7 bases; bases outside gene matches: 9. The CDR3 covers 15 residues. Germline values: CDR1 SGHTA, CDR2 FQGNSA.

This chain uses TRBV19 with TRBJ1-2, with a possible D match to TRBD1 (6 bases). V was cut by 3 bases and J by 8 bases, with 16 bases left in between. The CDR3 is 14 amino acids. Germline V gene data show CDR1 as LNHDA and CDR2 as SQIVND (reference sequence). CDR3 nucleotides: TGTGCCAGTAGTATGCCAGGGGCGGCGAACGGCTACACCTTC. As protein: CASSMPGAANGYTF.

J is TRBJ1-1 and V is TRBV11-2; no reliable D call. Deletions cut 1 base from V and 0 bases from J, with 3 bases between. There are 13 residues in the CDR3. Per germline, CDR1 SGHAT and CDR2 FQNNGV. As DNA, the CDR3 is TGTGCCAGCAGCTTAGTAGTGAACACTGAAGCTTTCTTT. Protein product: CASSLVVNTEAFF.

V is TRBV2 and J is TRBJ1-4; D is ambiguous. Looked up from germline, CDR1 is SNHLY and CDR2 is FYNNEI. Trimming removed 4 bases at V and 8 bases at J, with 14 bases between. The CDR3 extends over 14 amino acids. CDR3 amino acids: CASSGLGPREKLFF. CDR3 DNA: TGTGCCAGCAGTGGACTAGGGCCTCGGGAAAAACTGTTTTTT. Full variable domain (rest looked up from reference TRBV2 and TRBJ1-4): EPEVTQTPSHQVTQMGQEVILRCVPISNHLYFYWYRQILGQKVEFLVSFYNNEISEKSEIFDDQFSVERPDGSNFTLKIRSTKLEDSAMYFCASSGLGPREKLFFGSGTQLSVL.

The chain combines TRBV27 with TRBJ2-1; 7 nucleotides align to TRBD2. The germline gives CDR1 MNHEY, CDR2 SMNVEV (reference sequence). The CDR3 length is 16 residues. V gave up 6 bases and J gave up 4 bases; unmatched junction bases: 12. The CDR3 loop reads CASSASAGEQYNEQFF. The CDR3 DNA is TGTGCCAGCAGCGCCTCTGCGGGAGAGCAATACAATGAGCAGTTCTTC.

The chain combines TRBV6-4 with TRBJ2-1; 10 bases are a match to TRBD2. CDR1 and CDR2 (germline): MRHNA, SNTAGT. V shed 6 bases and J 9 bases; nucleotides not matched to a gene: 14. The length of the CDR3 is 16 residues. The CDR3 loop reads CASSASQSGRAGEQFF. The CDR3 nucleotides read TGTGCCAGCAGCGCTTCCCAAAGCGGGAGGGCCGGTGAGCAGTTCTTC.

This clone showed up just a few times. The chain carries TRBV7-9 and TRBJ1-2; D might be TRBD1 (6 bases). CDR3 length: 15 residues. With 5 bases removed from V and 2 bases from J, the gap between germline ends came to 15 bases. Germline-derived CDR1 and CDR2 are SEHNR and FQNEAQ (reference sequence). The DNA for the CDR3 is TGTGCCAGCAGCCCAGGTGGGGGCGGCAACTATGGCTACACCTTC. Encoded protein: CASSPGGGGNYGYTF.